Sequencing of this T cell receptor beta chain was carried out in a study of cytomegalovirus exposure and HLA in healthy donors. CDR1 and CDR2 from the germline V gene are SQVTM and ANQGSEA. CDR3 length equals 13 residues. V was pared by 1 base and J by 6 bases, with 13 bases between. Primers included in the PCR were 60 Vbeta and 13 Jbeta primers. The data were produced by immunoSEQ multiplex PCR, yet TCRdb's version contains in-frame clones alone and is incomplete. This table has 70,000 or so clones, 75% to 85% appearing once. This TCR came from a man between 18 and 29 years old in good health and CMV-seropositive. The V and J genes are TRBV29-1 and TRBJ2-7; D may be TRBD1 (5 bases). Sequences were obtained from PBMCs. CDR3 region: CSVEGHLRGEQYF. CDR3 in DNA: TGCAGCGTTGAAGGCCACCTAAGGGGCGAGCAGTACTTC.